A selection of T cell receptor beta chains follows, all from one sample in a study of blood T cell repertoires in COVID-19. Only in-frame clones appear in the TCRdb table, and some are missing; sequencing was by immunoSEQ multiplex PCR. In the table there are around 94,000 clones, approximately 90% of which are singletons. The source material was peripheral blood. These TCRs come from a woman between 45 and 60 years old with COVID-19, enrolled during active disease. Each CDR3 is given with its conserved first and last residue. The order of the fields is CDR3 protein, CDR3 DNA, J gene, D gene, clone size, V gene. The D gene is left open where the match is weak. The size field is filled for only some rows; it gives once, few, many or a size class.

cdr3_aa: CASSQVPPNPRGINSPLHF; cdr3_nt: TGTGCCAGCAGCCAGGTGCCACCAAATCCTCGGGGAATAAATTCACCCCTCCACTTT; j_call: TRBJ1-6; d_call: NA; clone_size: NA; v_call: TRBV4-2
cdr3_aa: CASSLSPSGQGMAPLHF; cdr3_nt: TGTGCCAGCAGCTTATCCCCATCGGGACAAGGAATGGCACCCCTCCACTTT; j_call: TRBJ1-6; d_call: NA; clone_size: NA; v_call: TRBV7-2
cdr3_aa: CASSHNPGKVEFYGYTF; cdr3_nt: TGTGCCAGCAGTCATAACCCCGGGAAGGTAGAGTTCTATGGCTACACCTTC; j_call: TRBJ1-2; d_call: NA; clone_size: NA; v_call: TRBV6-6
cdr3_aa: CASSLGGTGLVSLFF; cdr3_nt: TGCGCCAGCAGCTTGGGGGGTACGGGACTAGTCTCCCTGTTCTTC; j_call: TRBJ2-1; d_call: TRBD2; clone_size: NA; v_call: TRBV5-1
cdr3_aa: CASSLSWTPSQETQYF; cdr3_nt: TGTGCCAGCAGTTTATCGTGGACACCAAGCCAAGAGACCCAGTACTTC; j_call: TRBJ2-5; d_call: NA; clone_size: NA; v_call: TRBV27
cdr3_aa: CASRPRDRNNEQFF; cdr3_nt: TGTGCCAGCAGGCCCCGGGACAGAAACAATGAGCAGTTCTTC; j_call: TRBJ2-1; d_call: TRBD1; clone_size: NA; v_call: TRBV6-1
cdr3_aa: CASSLTGRAGISTDTQYF; cdr3_nt: TGTGCCAGCAGCTTAACGGGCAGGGCAGGGATTAGCACAGATACGCAGTATTTT; j_call: TRBJ2-3; d_call: NA; clone_size: NA; v_call: TRBV7-3
cdr3_aa: CAWSGTGVAGELFF; cdr3_nt: TGTGCCTGGAGTGGGACAGGGGTCGCCGGGGAGCTGTTTTTT; j_call: TRBJ2-2; d_call: TRBD1; clone_size: NA; v_call: TRBV30
cdr3_aa: CAWVGQSSYNSPLHF; cdr3_nt: TGTGCCTGGGTGGGACAGAGCTCCTATAATTCACCCCTCCACTTT; j_call: TRBJ1-6; d_call: TRBD1; clone_size: NA; v_call: TRBV30
cdr3_aa: CASSPLQGEQYF; cdr3_nt: TGTGCCAGCTCACCACTTCAGGGCGAGCAGTACTTC; j_call: TRBJ2-7; d_call: NA; clone_size: NA; v_call: TRBV18
cdr3_aa: CASSQDLAYGYTF; cdr3_nt: TGTGCCAGCAGCCAAGATTTAGCGTATGGCTACACCTTC; j_call: TRBJ1-2; d_call: NA; clone_size: NA; v_call: TRBV14
cdr3_aa: CASSAGGGYTF; cdr3_nt: TGTGCCAGCAGCGCAGGGGGTGGCTACACCTTC; j_call: TRBJ1-2; d_call: TRBD1; clone_size: NA; v_call: TRBV14
cdr3_aa: CASSLGGGAAYEQFF; cdr3_nt: TGTGCCAGCAGTCTCGGCGGGGGGGCTGCCTATGAGCAGTTCTTC; j_call: TRBJ2-1; d_call: TRBD2; clone_size: NA; v_call: TRBV27
cdr3_aa: CASSPSGGANTEAFF; cdr3_nt: TGTGCCAGCTCACCCTCCGGGGGGGCGAACACTGAAGCTTTCTTT; j_call: TRBJ1-1; d_call: NA; clone_size: NA; v_call: TRBV18
cdr3_aa: CASSLEESSYNSPLHF; cdr3_nt: TGCGCCAGCAGCTTGGAGGAGAGCTCCTATAATTCACCCCTCCACTTT; j_call: TRBJ1-6; d_call: NA; clone_size: NA; v_call: TRBV5-1
cdr3_aa: CASSLSPAIGGTDTQYF; cdr3_nt: TGTGCCAGCAGTTTGTCCCCGGCGATAGGAGGCACAGATACGCAGTATTTT; j_call: TRBJ2-3; d_call: NA; clone_size: NA; v_call: TRBV28
cdr3_aa: CASSQEAGNEQFF; cdr3_nt: TGCGCCAGCAGCCAAGAGGCGGGTAATGAGCAGTTCTTC; j_call: TRBJ2-1; d_call: NA; clone_size: NA; v_call: TRBV4-3
cdr3_aa: CASSRGLAGSNEQFF; cdr3_nt: TGTGCCAGCAGCAGAGGACTAGCGGGCTCCAATGAGCAGTTCTTC; j_call: TRBJ2-1; d_call: TRBD2; clone_size: NA; v_call: TRBV7-9
cdr3_aa: CASSDPGGTNTEAFF; cdr3_nt: TGCGCCAGCTCGGACCCAGGGGGCACGAACACTGAAGCTTTCTTT; j_call: TRBJ1-1; d_call: TRBD1; clone_size: NA; v_call: TRBV5-1
cdr3_aa: CASSLVGLAGGFYNEQFF; cdr3_nt: TGTGCCAGCAGCTTAGTAGGACTAGCGGGGGGATTCTACAATGAGCAGTTCTTC; j_call: TRBJ2-1; d_call: TRBD2; clone_size: NA; v_call: TRBV11-2
cdr3_aa: CASSPRQNTEAFF; cdr3_nt: TGCGCCAGCAGCCCCAGACAGAACACTGAAGCTTTCTTT; j_call: TRBJ1-1; d_call: NA; clone_size: few; v_call: TRBV4-1
cdr3_aa: CASSFETGAQPQHF; cdr3_nt: TGTGCCAGCAGTTTTGAGACAGGGGCTCAGCCCCAGCATTTT; j_call: TRBJ1-5; d_call: TRBD1; clone_size: NA; v_call: TRBV28
cdr3_aa: CASSPDRAHSNQPQHF; cdr3_nt: TGTGCCAGCAGCCCGGACAGGGCCCATAGCAATCAGCCCCAGCATTTT; j_call: TRBJ1-5; d_call: TRBD1; clone_size: NA; v_call: TRBV6-2/TRBV6-3
cdr3_aa: CASTPEGQHYGYTF; cdr3_nt: TGTGCCAGTACCCCAGAGGGACAGCACTATGGCTACACCTTC; j_call: TRBJ1-2; d_call: TRBD1; clone_size: medium-sized; v_call: TRBV19
cdr3_aa: CASSGQGKPPLHF; cdr3_nt: TGTGCCAGCAGTGGACAGGGTAAACCACCCCTCCACTTT; j_call: TRBJ1-6; d_call: TRBD1; clone_size: NA; v_call: TRBV27
cdr3_aa: CASSLGTSGGQETQYF; cdr3_nt: TGTGCCAGCAGCTTGGGGACTAGCGGGGGCCAAGAGACCCAGTACTTC; j_call: TRBJ2-5; d_call: TRBD2; clone_size: NA; v_call: TRBV7-9
cdr3_aa: CAWSVVQETQYF; cdr3_nt: TGTGCCTGGAGTGTTGTGCAGGAGACCCAGTACTTC; j_call: TRBJ2-5; d_call: NA; clone_size: NA; v_call: TRBV30
cdr3_aa: CAWSVQNSNQPQHF; cdr3_nt: TGTGCCTGGAGTGTCCAGAATAGCAATCAGCCCCAGCATTTT; j_call: TRBJ1-5; d_call: NA; clone_size: NA; v_call: TRBV30
cdr3_aa: CASSPEGERKNSYEQYF; cdr3_nt: TGTGCCAGCAGCCCCGAGGGGGAGCGGAAGAACTCCTACGAGCAGTACTTC; j_call: TRBJ2-7; d_call: NA; clone_size: NA; v_call: TRBV7-9
cdr3_aa: CAIRGGGYEQYF; cdr3_nt: TGTGCCATCCGAGGGGGGGGCTACGAGCAGTACTTC; j_call: TRBJ2-7; d_call: NA; clone_size: once; v_call: TRBV10-3
cdr3_aa: CASSSNDRGSPYEQYF; cdr3_nt: TGTGCCAGCAGTTCCAACGACAGGGGAAGCCCTTACGAGCAGTACTTC; j_call: TRBJ2-7; d_call: TRBD1; clone_size: NA; v_call: TRBV6-6
cdr3_aa: CASSEGVDNEQFF; cdr3_nt: TGTGCCAGCAGCGAGGGGGTGGACAATGAGCAGTTCTTC; j_call: TRBJ2-1; d_call: NA; clone_size: NA; v_call: TRBV9
cdr3_aa: CATLRQMFYNEQFF; cdr3_nt: TGTGCCACGCTTCGTCAGATGTTCTACAATGAGCAGTTCTTC; j_call: TRBJ2-1; d_call: NA; clone_size: once; v_call: TRBV28
cdr3_aa: CASSRTGYGNQPQHF; cdr3_nt: TGTGCCAGCAGCCGCACAGGGTATGGCAATCAGCCCCAGCATTTT; j_call: TRBJ1-5; d_call: NA; clone_size: NA; v_call: TRBV27
cdr3_aa: CASRRDQGDSYEQYF; cdr3_nt: TGTGCCAGCAGGCGGGACCAGGGCGACTCCTACGAGCAGTACTTC; j_call: TRBJ2-7; d_call: NA; clone_size: few; v_call: TRBV6-5